These 15 T cell receptor beta chains share one sample of origin, sequenced in a study of T cell responses to AZD1222 COVID-19 vaccine. Assay used: immunoSEQ multiplex PCR; TCRdb lists only in-frame clones, some missing. This sample has around 180,000 clones, with 92% found just once. The sequencing here drew on peripheral blood, taken on day 0 of AZD1222 vaccination. All receptors come from an adult in good health.

The chain is built from TRBV13 and TRBJ2-7; 7 nucleotides match TRBD1. The CDR3 is 14 amino acids. V dropped 4 bases and J dropped 2; count of bases not matched to a gene: 5. In germline, CDR1 is PRHDT, CDR2 FYEKMQ (reference sequence). The CDR3 sequence is CASSSGQETYEQYF. DNA of the CDR3: TGTGCCAGCAGCTCAGGACAGGAAACCTACGAGCAGTACTTC.

This sequence joins TRBV19 and TRBJ1-1; tentative D call: TRBD1 (6 bases). The germline V gene encodes CDR1 LNHDA and CDR2 SQIVND (reference sequence). Trimming cost V 6 bases and J 1 base, with 18 bases left between them. This CDR3 contains 16 residues. The CDR3 here is CASSPRGRGTNTEAFF. CDR3 sequence (DNA): TGTGCCAGTAGCCCCCGGGGGAGGGGGACGAACACTGAAGCTTTCTTT.

This chain's CDR3 is CASSLVVSRDTEAFF. For the CDR3, the DNA is TGCGCCAGCAGCTTGGTGGTCTCCAGGGACACTGAAGCTTTCTTT. The chain joins TRBV5-1 to TRBJ1-1; maybe TRBD1 (5 bases). Trimming pared 0 bases from V and 3 bases from J, leaving 12 bases between. The CDR3 spans 15 residues. The germline V gene has CDR1 SGHRS and CDR2 YFSETQ.

The chain combines TRBV28 with TRBJ2-6; possible D gene TRBD2, 6 bases. This CDR3 spans 15 amino acids. The germline V gene has CDR1 MDHEN and CDR2 SYDVKM. Trimming shortened V by 8 bases and J by 0 bases, and 11 bases separated the two germline ends. The CDR3 DNA follows: TGTGCCAGCGGACTATCCCACTCTGGGGCCAACGTCCTGACTTTC. Translating gives CASGLSHSGANVLTF.

V and J are TRBV18 and TRBJ1-4; D remains ambiguous. Germline lookup yields CDR1 KGHSH and CDR2 LQKENI. Trimming stripped 3 bases from V and 7 bases from J, with 9 bases between. The CDR3 sequence is 13 residues long. The CDR3 region has the DNA TGTGCCAGCTCACCCCCAGCGCTTGAAAAACTGTTTTTT. Residues: CASSPPALEKLFF.

The V gene is TRBV28, the J gene TRBJ2-3; weak D call: TRBD2 (5 bases). Germline V lookup: CDR1 MDHEN, CDR2 SYDVKM. This CDR3 is built from 18 residues. Trimming stripped 6 bases from V and 5 bases from J, with 27 bases between. CDR3 coding DNA: TGTGCCAGCAGCTCCCCTACCCGACTATCCTGGTACGGAGATACGCAGTATTTT. Its protein is CASSSPTRLSWYGDTQYF.

V and J are TRBV6-6 and TRBJ1-2, with TRBD1 identical over 9 bases. Germline lookup yields CDR1 MNHNY and CDR2 SVGAGI (reference sequence). The J segment lost 6 bases and the V segment lost 4 bases, leaving 0 bases of the junction unmatched. CDR3 size: 12 residues. The CDR3 nucleotides are TGTGCCAGCAGTTGGGACAGGGATGGCTACACCTTC. Protein: CASSWDRDGYTF.

The CDR3 sequence is CATAEGGLETQYF. DNA of the CDR3: TGTGCCACCGCCGAAGGGGGTTTAGAGACCCAGTACTTC. The rearrangement joins TRBV24-1 to TRBJ2-5, with D possibly being TRBD1 (6 bases). Trimming removed 9 bases from V and 4 bases from J, with 14 bases in between. This CDR3 comprises 13 residues. Germline values: CDR1 KGHDR, CDR2 SFDVKD.

The chain recombines TRBV3-1 (or the pseudogene TRBV3-2) with TRBJ2-3; 10 bases align to TRBD2. V lost 1 base to trimming and J lost 10 bases; unmatched junction nucleotides: 5. Germline-derived CDR1 and CDR2 are LGHDT and YNNKEL (reference sequence). The CDR3 is 14 residues long. DNA of the CDR3: TGTGCCAGCAGCCAAGGTCCTAGCGGGGGTTCGCAGTATTTT. Protein product: CASSQGPSGGSQYF.

The chain recombines TRBV15 with TRBJ2-7; D might be TRBD1 (6 bases). The CDR3 consists of 15 residues. Per the germline V gene, CDR1 is LNHNV and CDR2 is YYDKDF (reference sequence). The ends were cut back, 0 bases at V and 2 bases at J, with 11 bases in the middle. CDR3 bases: TGTGCCACCAGCAGAGATGCAGGGGTAGCCTACGAGCAGTACGTC. Encoded protein: CATSRDAGVAYEQYV.

The chain uses TRBV7-2 and TRBJ2-5; tentative D call: TRBD1 (6 bases). Trimming left V 4 bases short and J 2 bases short, with 14 bases between. CDR1 SGHTA and CDR2 FQGNSA come from the germline V gene. This CDR3 has 15 amino acids. The CDR3 loop is CASSSLQGLQETQYF. Written as DNA, the CDR3 is TGTGCCAGCAGCTCCTTACAGGGATTACAAGAGACCCAGTACTTC.

The chain employs TRBV19 and TRBJ1-2, with 7 bases aligning to TRBD1. With 5 bases clipped from V and 2 bases from J, the junction kept 11 bases outside the gene matches. The CDR3 totals 16 residues. Per the germline V gene, CDR1 is LNHDA and CDR2 is SQIVND (reference sequence). CDR3 sequence (DNA): TGTGCCAGTAGTTTCCTTCCGGGACAGAACAACTATGGCTACACCTTC. Its protein product is CASSFLPGQNNYGYTF.

The chain links TRBV7-9 to TRBJ2-5; no firm D call. V shed 7 bases and J shed 0 bases, with 9 bases lying between them. Per the germline V gene, CDR1 is SEHNR and CDR2 is FQNEAQ (reference sequence). The CDR3 loop spans 13 amino acids. The CDR3 DNA sequence: TGTGCCAGCAAAACCGGAAACCAAGAGACCCAGTACTTC. Encoded protein: CASKTGNQETQYF.

V gene TRBV28 combines with J gene TRBJ1-5; tentative D call: TRBD1 (5 bases). The CDR3 consists of 16 residues. Germline V gene sequence: CDR1 MDHEN, CDR2 SYDVKM. V dropped 6 bases and J dropped 1 base, with 16 bases sitting between them. For the CDR3, the DNA is TGTGCCAGCAGGGCTGCAGGGAGAAGGAGCAATCAGCCCCAGCATTTT. Encoded protein: CASRAAGRRSNQPQHF.

Here the CDR3 reads CAWSPVGTEAFF. CDR3 DNA: TGTGCCTGGAGTCCGGTTGGCACTGAAGCTTTCTTT. The rearrangement joins TRBV30 to TRBJ1-1; D unclear. With 2 bases removed from V and 4 bases from J, the gap between germline ends came to 8 bases. CDR3 length: 12 residues. The V gene's germline CDR1 is GTSNPN and CDR2 SVGIG (reference sequence).